This T cell receptor (beta chain) is drawn from a study of blood T cells in healthy people across ages. Next came a second PCR, run for roughly 6 to 11 cycles, which used a sample-barcoded 5' primer along with a J-beta primer mix. TCRdb re-called the 5' RACE reads with MiXCR, one entry per CDR3 protein. Here the sample spans 700,000 to 850,000 distinct CDR3 sequences, approximately 35% being singletons. Sequencing input: blood. The clonotype comes from a man between 18 and 35 years old in good health.

The CDR3 here is CSAGQAGTQETQYF. The CDR3 nucleotides are TGCAGTGCTGGCCAAGCGGGGACCCAAGAGACCCAGTACTTC. V usage is TRBV20-1 and J usage is TRBJ2-5, with 7 bases aligning to TRBD2. There are 14 residues in the CDR3. V dropped 5 bases and J dropped 1; count of bases not matched to a gene: 7. Germline lookup yields CDR1 DFQATT and CDR2 SNEGSKA (reference sequence).